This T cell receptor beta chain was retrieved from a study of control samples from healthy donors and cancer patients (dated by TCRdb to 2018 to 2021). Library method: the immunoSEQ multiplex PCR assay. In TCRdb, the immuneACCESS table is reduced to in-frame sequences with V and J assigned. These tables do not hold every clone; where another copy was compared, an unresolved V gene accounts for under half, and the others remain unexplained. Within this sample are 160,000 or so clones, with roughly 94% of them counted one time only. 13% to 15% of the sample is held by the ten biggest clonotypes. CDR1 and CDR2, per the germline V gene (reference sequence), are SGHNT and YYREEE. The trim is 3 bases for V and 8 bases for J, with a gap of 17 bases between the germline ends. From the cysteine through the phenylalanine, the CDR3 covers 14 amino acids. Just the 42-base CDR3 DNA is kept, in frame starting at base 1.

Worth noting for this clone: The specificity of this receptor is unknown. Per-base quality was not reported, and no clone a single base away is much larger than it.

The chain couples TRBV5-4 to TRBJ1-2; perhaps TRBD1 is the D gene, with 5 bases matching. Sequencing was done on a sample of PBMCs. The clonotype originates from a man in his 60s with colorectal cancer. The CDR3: CASSSYVREGGYTF. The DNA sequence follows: TGTGCCAGCAGCTCATACGTCAGGGAAGGCGGCTACACCTTC.